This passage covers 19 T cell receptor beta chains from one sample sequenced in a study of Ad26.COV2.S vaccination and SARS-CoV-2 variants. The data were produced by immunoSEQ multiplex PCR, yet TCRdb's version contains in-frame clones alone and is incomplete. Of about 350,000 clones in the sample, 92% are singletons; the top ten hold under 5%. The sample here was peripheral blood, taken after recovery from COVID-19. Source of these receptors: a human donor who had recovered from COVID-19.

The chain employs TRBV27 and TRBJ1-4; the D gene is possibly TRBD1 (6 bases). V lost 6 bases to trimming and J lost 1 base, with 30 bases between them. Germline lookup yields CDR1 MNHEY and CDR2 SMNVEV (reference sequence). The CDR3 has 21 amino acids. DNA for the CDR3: TGTGCCAGCAGCAGTTACCACAGAAGGAACGAAACAGGGCTAACTAATGAAAAACTGTTTTTT. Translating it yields CASSSYHRRNETGLTNEKLFF.

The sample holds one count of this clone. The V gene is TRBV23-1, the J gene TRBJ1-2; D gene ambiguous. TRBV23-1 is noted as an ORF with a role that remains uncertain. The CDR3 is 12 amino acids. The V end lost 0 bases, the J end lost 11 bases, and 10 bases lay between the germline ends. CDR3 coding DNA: TGCGCCAGCAGTCAATCGAAGGTGGGATACACCTTC. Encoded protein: CASSQSKVGYTF.

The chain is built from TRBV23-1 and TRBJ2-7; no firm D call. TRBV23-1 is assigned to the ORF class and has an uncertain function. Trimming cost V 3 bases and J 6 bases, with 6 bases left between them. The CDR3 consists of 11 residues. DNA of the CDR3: TGCGCCAGCAGTCAGTGTGTCGAGCAGTACTTC. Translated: CASSQCVEQYF.

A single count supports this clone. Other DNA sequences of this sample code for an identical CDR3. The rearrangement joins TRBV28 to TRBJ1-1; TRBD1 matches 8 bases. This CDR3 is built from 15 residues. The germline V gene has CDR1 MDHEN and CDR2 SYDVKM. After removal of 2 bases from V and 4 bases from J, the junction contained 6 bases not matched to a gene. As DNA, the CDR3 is TGTGCCAGCAGTTTAGTCGGCAGGGGGCTCACTGAAGCTTTCTTT. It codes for CASSLVGRGLTEAFF.

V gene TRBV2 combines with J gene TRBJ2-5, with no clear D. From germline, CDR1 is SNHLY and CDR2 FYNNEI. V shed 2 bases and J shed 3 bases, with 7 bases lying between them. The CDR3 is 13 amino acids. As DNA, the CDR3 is TGTGCCAGCAGTGAAATATGGGAAGAGACCCAGTACTTC. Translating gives CASSEIWEETQYF.

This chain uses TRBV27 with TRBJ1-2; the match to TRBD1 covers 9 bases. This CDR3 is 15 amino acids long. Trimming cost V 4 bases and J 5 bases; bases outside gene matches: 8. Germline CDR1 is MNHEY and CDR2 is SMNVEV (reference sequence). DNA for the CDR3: TGTGCCAGCAGTTCCCTACAGGGGGCGTCGTATGGCTACACCTTC. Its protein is CASSSLQGASYGYTF.

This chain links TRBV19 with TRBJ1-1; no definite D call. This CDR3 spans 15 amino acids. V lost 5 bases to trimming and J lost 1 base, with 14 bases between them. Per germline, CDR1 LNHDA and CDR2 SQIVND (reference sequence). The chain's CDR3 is CASSLPQVPNTEAFF. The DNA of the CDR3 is TGTGCCAGTAGTCTCCCCCAGGTACCGAACACTGAAGCTTTCTTT.

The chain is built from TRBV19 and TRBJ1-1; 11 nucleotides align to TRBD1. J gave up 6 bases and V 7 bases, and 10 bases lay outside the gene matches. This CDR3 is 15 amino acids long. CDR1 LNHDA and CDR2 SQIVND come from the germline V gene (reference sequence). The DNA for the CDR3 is TGTGCCAGTATCGACGGACAGGGGGCTCGGGCTGAAGCTTTCTTT. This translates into CASIDGQGARAEAFF.

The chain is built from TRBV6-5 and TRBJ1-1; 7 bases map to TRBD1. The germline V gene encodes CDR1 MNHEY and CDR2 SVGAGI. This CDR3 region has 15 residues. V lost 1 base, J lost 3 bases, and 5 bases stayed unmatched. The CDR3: CASSYWAGGDTEAFF. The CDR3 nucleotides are TGTGCCAGCAGTTACTGGGCAGGGGGTGACACTGAAGCTTTCTTT.

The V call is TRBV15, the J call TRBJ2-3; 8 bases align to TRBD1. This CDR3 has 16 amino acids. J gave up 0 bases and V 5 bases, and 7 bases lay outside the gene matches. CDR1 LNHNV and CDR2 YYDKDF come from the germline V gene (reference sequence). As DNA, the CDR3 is TGTGCCACCAGCCTGGACAGGGATATAAGCACAGATACGCAGTATTTT. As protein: CATSLDRDISTDTQYF.

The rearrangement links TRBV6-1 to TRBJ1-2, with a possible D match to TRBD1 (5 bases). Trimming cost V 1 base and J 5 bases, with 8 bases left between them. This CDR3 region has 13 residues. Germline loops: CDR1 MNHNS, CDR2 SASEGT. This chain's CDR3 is CASSEGGGYGYTF. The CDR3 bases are TGTGCCAGCAGTGAAGGGGGGGGGTATGGCTACACCTTC.

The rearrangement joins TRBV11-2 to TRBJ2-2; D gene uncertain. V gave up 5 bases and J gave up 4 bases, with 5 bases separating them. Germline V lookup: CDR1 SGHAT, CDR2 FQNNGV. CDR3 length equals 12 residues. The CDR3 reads CASSKPTGELFF. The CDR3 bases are TGTGCCAGCAGCAAGCCCACCGGGGAGCTGTTTTTT.

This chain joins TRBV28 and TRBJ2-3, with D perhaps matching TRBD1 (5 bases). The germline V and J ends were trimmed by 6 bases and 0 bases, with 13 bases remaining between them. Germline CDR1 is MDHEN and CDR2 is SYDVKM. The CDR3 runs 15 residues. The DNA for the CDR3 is TGTGCCAGCAGCCCCGACAGTTTCAGCACAGATACGCAGTATTTT. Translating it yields CASSPDSFSTDTQYF.

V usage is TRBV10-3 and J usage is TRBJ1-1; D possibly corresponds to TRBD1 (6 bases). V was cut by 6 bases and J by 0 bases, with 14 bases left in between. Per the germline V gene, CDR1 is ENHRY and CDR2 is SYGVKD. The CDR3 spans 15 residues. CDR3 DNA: TGTGCCATCAGCTACCTACAGGGCCTGAACACTGAAGCTTTCTTT. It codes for CAISYLQGLNTEAFF.

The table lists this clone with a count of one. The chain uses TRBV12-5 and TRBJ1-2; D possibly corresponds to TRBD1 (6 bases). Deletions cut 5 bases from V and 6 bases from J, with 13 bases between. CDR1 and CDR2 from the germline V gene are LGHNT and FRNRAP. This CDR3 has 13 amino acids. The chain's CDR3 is CASGPQRGDGYTF. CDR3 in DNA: TGTGCTAGTGGTCCACAAAGGGGGGATGGCTACACCTTC.

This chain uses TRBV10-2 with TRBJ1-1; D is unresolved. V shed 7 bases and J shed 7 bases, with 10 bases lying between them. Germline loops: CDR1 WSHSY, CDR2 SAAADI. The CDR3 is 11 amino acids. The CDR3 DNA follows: TGCGCCAGCACTGACGGGGATGAAGCTTTCTTT. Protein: CASTDGDEAFF.

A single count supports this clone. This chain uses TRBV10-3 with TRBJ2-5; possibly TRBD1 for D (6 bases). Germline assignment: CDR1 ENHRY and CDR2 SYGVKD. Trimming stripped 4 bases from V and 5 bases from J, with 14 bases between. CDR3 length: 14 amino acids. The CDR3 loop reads CAISGGRGRETQYF. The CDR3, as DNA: TGTGCCATCAGTGGAGGCAGGGGAAGGGAGACCCAGTACTTC.

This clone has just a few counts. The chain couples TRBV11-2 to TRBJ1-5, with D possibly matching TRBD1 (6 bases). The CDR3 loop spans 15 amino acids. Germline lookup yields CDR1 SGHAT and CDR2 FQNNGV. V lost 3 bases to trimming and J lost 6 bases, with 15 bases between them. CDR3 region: CASSFDPGASQPQHF. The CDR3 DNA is TGTGCCAGCAGCTTCGACCCGGGGGCAAGTCAGCCCCAGCATTTT.

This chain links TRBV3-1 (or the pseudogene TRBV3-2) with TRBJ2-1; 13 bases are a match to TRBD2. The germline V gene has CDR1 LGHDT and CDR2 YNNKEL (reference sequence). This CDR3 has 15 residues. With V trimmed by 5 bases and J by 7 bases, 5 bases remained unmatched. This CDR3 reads CASSATSGGINEQFF. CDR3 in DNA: TGTGCCAGCAGCGCGACTAGCGGGGGGATTAATGAGCAGTTCTTC.